This passage covers 15 T cell receptor beta chains from one sample sequenced in a study of human T cells and chemical hapten exposure (dated by TCRdb to the early 2020s). In the paper's terms, the time point label means: pre-sensitization, week 0. Explained via the paper, the treatment or condition label denotes: therapeutic diphenylcyclopropenone sensitization with weekly scalp DPC. Receptors were amplified or captured by RACE. This sample was sequenced with a NextSeq 500. TCRdb handled the public reads itself, with Q25 trimming in fastp and clone calling in MiXCR, and kept productive beta chains. Each CDR3 protein gets just one entry, which takes the most common genes and DNA from the rows behind it. The table for this sample lists some 330,000 distinct CDR3 sequences; around 5% of them were counted only once. 7% to 10% of the sample comes from the top ten. The sequencing used whole blood, collected in connection with sensitization to the hapten diphenylcyclopropenone (DPC). These receptors all come from a woman between 18 and 29 years old with alopecia areata. Some clones in this sample may be carry-over from other donors' samples.

The V and J genes are TRBV7-9 and TRBJ1-5; D is undetermined. CDR3 length: 16 amino acids. The germline V gene encodes CDR1 SEHNR and CDR2 FQNEAQ (reference sequence). Trimming shortened V by 1 base and J by 4 bases, and 14 bases separated the two germline ends. The DNA for the CDR3 is TGTGCCAGCAGCTTAGGGGCCGGCCGGTATAATCAGCCCCAGCATTTT. This translates into CASSLGAGRYNQPQHF. Using reference TRBV7-9 and TRBJ1-5 for the parts outside the CDR3, the full variable domain is DTGVSQNPRHKITKRGQNVTFRCDPISEHNRLYWYRQTLGQGPEFLTYFQNEAQLEKSRLLSDRFSAERPKGSFSTLEIQRTEQGDSAMYLCASSLGAGRYNQPQHFGDGTRLSIL.

Ten or more counts support this clonotype. The genes are TRBV5-1 and TRBJ2-4; D might be TRBD2 (5 bases). Germline V lookup: CDR1 SGHRS, CDR2 YFSETQ. The V end was cut by 0 bases, the J end by 5 bases, with 12 bases between. There are 15 residues in the CDR3. CDR3 DNA: TGCGCCAGCAGCTTGGGCGAGGGTGGCCAAAACATTCAGTACTTC. The encoded protein is CASSLGEGGQNIQYF.

This CDR3 reads CASRDPTAEAFF. Here the CDR3 DNA reads TGTGCCAGCAGGGATCCCACGGCTGAAGCTTTCTTT. This chain uses TRBV6-2 or TRBV6-3 with TRBJ1-1; D is uncertain. The germline CDR1 and CDR2 sequences are MNHEY and SVGEGT. This CDR3 is built from 12 residues. V was shortened by 6 bases and J by 6 bases, with 11 bases between the two germline ends.

The chain carries TRBV27 and TRBJ1-6, with 11 bases identical to TRBD1. From germline, CDR1 is MNHEY and CDR2 SMNVEV (reference sequence). V lost 6 bases to trimming and J lost 10 bases; unmatched junction nucleotides: 5. The CDR3 sequence is 14 residues long. CDR3 amino acids: CASSLDRGRSPLHF. For the CDR3, the DNA is TGTGCCAGCAGCCTGGACAGGGGGCGATCACCCCTCCACTTT.

This clonotype has ten or more counts. This rearrangement joins TRBV20-1 to TRBJ1-4; unclear D gene. This CDR3 comprises 13 residues. V lost 1 base and J 3 bases, leaving 6 bases between the germline ends. Germline values: CDR1 DFQATT, CDR2 SNEGSKA (reference sequence). The CDR3 sequence is CSARARANEKLFF. The CDR3, as DNA: TGCAGTGCTAGAGCAAGGGCTAATGAAAAACTGTTTTTT.

The chain uses TRBV10-3 and TRBJ1-2, with D perhaps matching TRBD1 (6 bases). The CDR3 length is 14 residues. Trimming removed 6 bases at V and 2 bases at J, with 13 bases between. Germline values: CDR1 ENHRY, CDR2 SYGVKD. CDR3 nucleotides: TGTGCCATCAGGCCGGACAGTCAGAACTATGGCTACACCTTC. Translating it yields CAIRPDSQNYGYTF.

This clonotype was counted many times. The chain employs TRBV29-1 and TRBJ2-3; the D is unclear. The CDR3 totals 11 residues. Germline CDR1 reads SQVTM; CDR2 reads ANQGSEA. V lost 4 bases and J 2 bases, leaving 4 bases between the germline ends. DNA for the CDR3: TGCAGCGTTGTTGCCACAGATACGCAGTATTTT. Residues: CSVVATDTQYF.

The chain has TRBV12-3 or TRBV12-4 and TRBJ2-7; the match to TRBD2 covers 8 bases. CDR3 length equals 15 residues. V shed 6 bases and J 0 bases; nucleotides not matched to a gene: 7. This CDR3 is CASRVERGSSYEQYF. DNA for the CDR3: TGTGCCAGCAGGGTAGAGCGGGGGAGCTCCTACGAGCAGTACTTC.

This clonotype was seen a handful of times. This sequence joins TRBV6-5 and TRBJ2-7; 9 positions match TRBD1. The germline V gene has CDR1 MNHEY and CDR2 SVGAGI. V dropped 6 bases and J dropped 5; count of bases not matched to a gene: 11. The length of the CDR3 is 15 residues. The CDR3 here is CASREWGQGIDEQYF. DNA of the CDR3: TGTGCCAGCAGGGAGTGGGGACAGGGTATAGACGAGCAGTACTTC.

This clonotype was counted only a few times. This chain connects TRBV7-3 to TRBJ2-7; 8 bases line up with TRBD1. There are 13 residues in the CDR3. Germline V gene lookup returns CDR1 SGHTA and CDR2 FQGTGA. V was pared by 2 bases and J by 5 bases, with 2 bases of the junction left unmatched. CDR3 DNA sequence: TGTGCCAGCAGCTTAGACAGGGGAAACGAGCAGTACTTC. Protein: CASSLDRGNEQYF. Drawing the rest from reference TRBV7-3 and TRBJ2-7, the complete variable domain is GAGVSQTPSNKVTEKGKYVELRCDPISGHTALYWYRQSLGQGPEFLIYFQGTGAADDSGLPNDRFFAVRPEGSVSTLKIQRTERGDSAVYLCASSLDRGNEQYFGPGTRLTVT.

This clonotype was counted many times. The chain recombines TRBV7-2 with TRBJ2-3; D may be TRBD1 or TRBD2 (6 bases each). CDR3 size: 15 residues. Germline CDR1 is SGHTA and CDR2 is FQGNSA. V lost 7 bases and J lost 2, with 16 bases in between. The CDR3 nucleotides read TGTGCCAGCACCATTTATCCGGGGGCCACAGATACGCAGTATTTT. Translated, it gives CASTIYPGATDTQYF.

This clonotype was seen at least ten times. The chain links TRBV4-3 to TRBJ2-7; 9 bases align to TRBD1. Germline V gives CDR1 LGHNA, CDR2 YSLEER. The V gene end was trimmed by 1 base and the J gene end by 3 bases; junction bases not matched to a gene: 4. This CDR3 is 15 amino acids long. Here the CDR3 DNA reads TGCGCCAGCAGCCAAGCCCCGACAGGGGGCTACGAGCAGTACTTC. This translates into CASSQAPTGGYEQYF.

The chain has TRBV7-8 and TRBJ1-1, with D possibly matching TRBD1 (5 bases). The germline V gene has CDR1 SGHVS and CDR2 FQNEAQ. V lost 0 bases, J lost 3 bases, and 23 bases lay in between. The CDR3 covers 19 residues. The CDR3: CASSLARGKSGTWDTEAFF. CDR3 DNA: TGTGCCAGCAGCTTAGCGCGAGGGAAGTCCGGGACTTGGGACACTGAAGCTTTCTTT.

The chain recombines TRBV10-3 with TRBJ2-3; 7 positions match TRBD1. This CDR3 has 15 amino acids. Per the germline V gene, CDR1 is ENHRY and CDR2 is SYGVKD. J gave up 3 bases and V 6 bases, and 9 bases lay outside the gene matches. Written as DNA, the CDR3 is TGTGCCATCAGGACGGGACAGCTTGATACAGATACGCAGTATTTT. It codes for CAIRTGQLDTDTQYF.

The CDR3 is CSVLRAYEQYF. CDR3 coding DNA: TGCAGCGTTCTTCGGGCTTACGAGCAGTACTTC. The chain uses TRBV20-1 and TRBJ2-7; D unclear. Germline loops: CDR1 DFQATT, CDR2 SNEGSKA (reference sequence). The CDR3 is made up of 11 amino acids.